These 25 T cell receptor beta chains originate from one sample sequenced in a study of glioma-infiltrating T cells. TCR alpha and beta CDR3 regions were amplified from RNA using iRepertoire nested multiplex PCR. MiXCR, run by TCRdb on the multiplex PCR reads, gives a single entry per CDR3 protein. The table lists approximately 140,000 distinct CDR3 sequences, under 30% of them singletons. The specimen sequenced was glioma tissue, nonneoplastic brain tissue, or PBMCs (not recorded which). These receptors all come from a human donor with low-grade glioma or glioblastoma, undergoing nonglioma brain surgery, or in good health (not recorded which).

This clonotype was picked up a small number of times. V and J are TRBV20-1 and TRBJ1-2; D unresolved. CDR1 and CDR2 (germline): DFQATT, SNEGSKA (reference sequence). This CDR3 has 15 amino acids. The ends were cut back, 5 bases at V and 4 bases at J, with 20 bases in the middle. CDR3 bases: TGCAGTGCTGGGGAGACATCTATCGCTGCCTATGGCTACACCTTC. Translated, it gives CSAGETSIAAYGYTF.

CDR3 sequence: CSARGGVSNQPQHF. DNA of the CDR3: TGCAGTGCTAGAGGAGGGGTTAGCAATCAGCCCCAGCATTTT. This sequence joins TRBV20-1 and TRBJ1-5, with a tentative D call TRBD1 (5 bases). V dropped 1 base and J dropped 0 bases, with 7 bases sitting between them. The CDR3 runs to 14 residues. The germline CDR1 and CDR2 sequences are DFQATT and SNEGSKA (reference sequence).

This clonotype turned up a few times. The rearrangement uses TRBV24-1 and TRBJ1-2, with 9 bases fitting TRBD1. The CDR3 length is 16 residues. With V trimmed by 4 bases and J by 8 bases, 13 bases remained unmatched. Germline CDR1 and CDR2: KGHDR and SFDVKD. CDR3 DNA: TGTGCCACCAGTGACCCCCCGAGGACAGGGGCCCAAGGCTACACCTTC. It is translated as CATSDPPRTGAQGYTF.

This clonotype was seen repeatedly, ten times or more. The gene calls are TRBV27 and TRBJ2-3, with 8 bases identical to TRBD1. This CDR3 is 14 amino acids long. Per the germline V gene, CDR1 is MNHEY and CDR2 is SMNVEV (reference sequence). After removal of 8 bases from V and 3 bases from J, the junction contained 7 bases not matched to a gene. The CDR3 nucleotides are TGTGCCAGCTCCCAGGGGGCCCCGACAGATACGCAGTATTTT. Translated: CASSQGAPTDTQYF.

The V call is TRBV12-3 or TRBV12-4, the J call TRBJ1-1, with 9 bases aligning to TRBD1. The CDR3 consists of 16 residues. V dropped 5 bases and J dropped 5; count of bases not matched to a gene: 12. The CDR3 loop reads CASSPTEGQGRTEAFF. In DNA, the CDR3 is TGTGCCAGCAGTCCTACAGAGGGACAGGGTCGAACTGAAGCTTTCTTT.

The chain couples TRBV19 to TRBJ2-1; TRBD1 aligns across 11 bases. The CDR3 contains 16 residues. J lost 6 bases, V lost 4 bases, and 8 bases had no gene match. Germline CDR1 LNHDA, CDR2 SQIVND (reference sequence). The CDR3 is CASSSPSGQGVNEQFF. In nucleotides, the CDR3 is TGTGCCAGTAGTAGTCCCTCGGGACAGGGGGTCAATGAGCAGTTCTTC.

Notes on this clonotype: The conserved phenylalanine or tryptophan normally closing the CDR3 is absent here, so this likely arose from a read error. This chain links TRBV20-1 with TRBJ1-4; D not certain. The CDR3 has 14 residues. Germline lookup yields CDR1 DFQATT and CDR2 SNEGSKA (reference sequence). The V end lost 0 bases, the J end lost 8 bases, and 13 bases lay between the germline ends. CDR3 amino acids: CSARDPRYREKLFL. CDR3 in DNA: TGCAGTGCTAGAGATCCCCGGTACCGGGAAAAACTGTTTTTA.

This rearrangement joins TRBV6-1 to TRBJ2-6; D ambiguous. The CDR3 runs to 15 residues. V lost 7 bases, J lost 0 bases, and 10 bases lay in between. Per the germline V gene, CDR1 is MNHNS and CDR2 is SASEGT. CDR3 amino acids: CASKPHSSGANVLTF. CDR3 DNA: TGTGCCAGCAAACCCCACTCCTCTGGGGCCAACGTCCTGACTTTC.

V gene TRBV6-6 combines with J gene TRBJ1-1, with D uncertain. There are 13 residues in the CDR3. CDR1 and CDR2 from the germline V gene are MNHNY and SVGAGI (reference sequence). V lost 7 bases, J lost 4 bases, and 13 bases lay in between. CDR3 nucleotides: TGTGCCAGCACCCGAGAAGGTGGCACTGAAGCTTTCTTT. This sequence encodes CASTREGGTEAFF.

This clonotype was seen at least ten times. The CDR3 spells CASSSGTGMGNSPLHF. CDR3 in DNA: TGTGCCAGCAGTTCCGGGACAGGAATGGGCAATTCACCCCTCCACTTT. V is TRBV27 and J is TRBJ1-6; 8 bases map to TRBD1. Unmatched junction bases numbered 9, after V lost 4 bases and J lost 7 bases. Germline V gene data show CDR1 as MNHEY and CDR2 as SMNVEV (reference sequence). The CDR3 is 16 amino acids.

In this sample, this clonotype turned up many times. The chain employs TRBV24-1 and TRBJ2-1; D unclear. This CDR3 region has 16 residues. Germline V gene sequence: CDR1 KGHDR, CDR2 SFDVKD. With 1 base removed from V and 2 bases from J, the gap between germline ends came to 11 bases. CDR3 in amino acids: CATSDFDRDPYNEQFF. For the CDR3, the DNA is TGTGCCACCAGTGATTTTGATAGGGATCCCTACAATGAGCAGTTCTTC.

This clonotype was seen at least ten times. This sequence joins TRBV20-1 and TRBJ2-3, with 8 bases fitting TRBD2. V lost 3 bases, J lost 5 bases, and 7 bases stayed unmatched. CDR3 length: 14 residues. Germline CDR1 reads DFQATT; CDR2 reads SNEGSKA (reference sequence). CDR3 sequence (DNA): TGCAGTGCTAGGGACGGGGGGGTTCAAGATACGCAGTATTTT. It yields the protein CSARDGGVQDTQYF.

This clonotype has a count of ten or more. The chain couples TRBV6-1 to TRBJ2-3; unclear D gene. The CDR3 covers 13 residues. Trimming removed 5 bases at V and 3 bases at J, with 9 bases between. The germline gives CDR1 MNHNS, CDR2 SASEGT. This CDR3 is CASSLIDTDTQYF. CDR3 bases: TGTGCCAGCAGTCTCATTGATACAGATACGCAGTATTTT.

This clonotype was observed many times. The chain couples TRBV6-1 to TRBJ1-2; 7 positions agree with TRBD1. This CDR3 region has 13 residues. J was trimmed by 2 bases and V by 7 bases; bases with no gene match: 4. Germline V gene lookup returns CDR1 MNHNS and CDR2 SASEGT. The CDR3 reads CASTETGNYGYTF. The CDR3 nucleotides read TGTGCCAGCACCGAGACAGGGAACTATGGCTACACCTTC.

Comments on this clonotype: A much larger clone lies one base from this, so it may be a read error. The chain carries TRBV7-2 and TRBJ2-3; D is uncertain. Germline V lookup: CDR1 SGHTA, CDR2 FQGNSA. The CDR3 covers 13 residues. V lost 6 bases, J lost 11 bases, and 18 bases lay in between. CDR3 in DNA: TGTGCCAGCAGTAACCCGACCGTCCGTATGCAGTATTTT. Its protein product is CASSNPTVRMQYF.

The chain recombines TRBV14 with TRBJ1-1, with D possibly TRBD1 on 5 matching bases. Trimming removed 6 bases at V and 11 bases at J, with 19 bases between. The CDR3 extends over 13 amino acids. Germline V gene data show CDR1 as SGHDN and CDR2 as FVKESK. The CDR3 reads CASRDPGAPLAFF. The CDR3 DNA reads TGTGCCAGCAGAGATCCCGGGGCCCCCCTGGCTTTCTTT.

This clonotype was observed once. This sequence may be a read error, since a much larger clone differs from it by one base. The V call is TRBV28, the J call TRBJ2-7, with D hard to call. There are 17 residues in the CDR3. V dropped 8 bases and J dropped 0 bases, with 23 bases sitting between them. CDR1 and CDR2 (germline): MDHEN, SYDVKM. CDR3 sequence reads: CASGVGVGSRSSYEQYV. For the CDR3, the DNA is TGTGCCAGCGGGGTAGGAGTCGGGTCGAGAAGCTCCTACGAGCAGTACGTC.

This clonotype was recorded at least ten times. The V and J genes are TRBV20-1 and TRBJ2-5; 9 nucleotides line up with TRBD2. CDR1 is DFQATT, CDR2 SNEGSKA, per germline (reference sequence). J gave up 5 bases and V 2 bases, and 9 bases lay outside the gene matches. CDR3 length: 15 amino acids. Here the CDR3 DNA reads TGCAGTGCTAGAAAAGCGGGGGGTACCAGGGAGACCCAGTACTTC. Translated, it gives CSARKAGGTRETQYF.

This clonotype appeared a few times. The V gene is TRBV7-9, the J gene TRBJ1-6; D is uncertain. Germline-derived CDR1 and CDR2 are SEHNR and FQNEAQ (reference sequence). The V and J ends lost 5 bases and 0 bases respectively, with 5 bases between them. The CDR3 is 14 residues long. CDR3 sequence reads: CASSRGSYNSPLHF. CDR3 DNA: TGTGCCAGCAGCCGGGGCTCCTATAATTCACCCCTCCACTTT. The full variable domain, with the rest looked up from reference TRBV7-9 and TRBJ1-6, is DTGVSQNPRHKITKRGQNVTFRCDPISEHNRLYWYRQTLGQGPEFLTYFQNEAQLEKSRLLSDRFSAERPKGSFSTLEIQRTEQGDSAMYLCASSRGSYNSPLHFGNGTRLTVT.

The rearrangement joins TRBV16 to TRBJ1-2, with no clear D. The V gene lost 2 bases and the J gene lost 8 bases, with 9 bases spanning the gap. CDR1 is KGHSY, CDR2 FQNENV, per germline. This CDR3 spans 12 amino acids. The CDR3 loop reads CASSQLGSGYTF. For the CDR3, the DNA is TGTGCCAGCAGCCAACTAGGGTCCGGCTACACCTTC. The whole variable domain, filled in from reference TRBV16 and TRBJ1-2, reads GEEVAQTPKHLVRGEGQKAKLYCAPIKGHSYVFWYQQVLKNEFKFLISFQNENVFDETGMPKERFSAKCLPNSPCSLEIQATKLEDSAVYFCASSQLGSGYTFGSGTRLTVV.

This clonotype has just a few counts. This chain uses TRBV7-2 with TRBJ2-5; D uncertain. Germline loops: CDR1 SGHTA, CDR2 FQGNSA. The V end was cut by 7 bases, the J end by 1 base, with 7 bases between. This CDR3 contains 12 residues. CDR3 nucleotide sequence: TGTGCCAGCACCAGACTCCAAGAGACCCAGTACTTC. Translated: CASTRLQETQYF. Full variable domain (remainder filled in from reference TRBV7-2 and TRBJ2-5): GAGVSQSPSNKVTEKGKDVELRCDPISGHTALYWYRQSLGQGLEFLIYFQGNSAPDKSGLPSDRFSAERTGGSVSTLTIQRTQQEDSAVYLCASTRLQETQYFGPGTRLLVL.

As concerns this clonotype: This clone may be a read error of a much larger clone one base away. This chain links TRBV7-9 with TRBJ2-1; 11 bases align to TRBD1. V was pared by 3 bases and J by 8 bases, with 3 bases of the junction left unmatched. Germline V CDR1 and CDR2: SEHNR, FQNEAQ (reference sequence). The CDR3 extends over 14 amino acids. CDR3 amino acids: CASSLDRGPDEQFF. CDR3 nucleotide sequence: TGTGCCAGCAGCTTGGACAGGGGGCCCGATGAGCAGTTCTTC.

The V call is TRBV2, the J call TRBJ1-1; D unclear. CDR1 and CDR2 (germline): SNHLY, FYNNEI. This CDR3 contains 13 residues. Trimming removed 3 bases at V and 2 bases at J, with 7 bases between. CDR3 region: CASSERDNTEAFF. CDR3 DNA sequence: TGTGCCAGCAGTGAGCGAGACAACACTGAAGCTTTCTTT.

This clonotype was observed a handful of times. The CDR3 DNA reads TGCGCCAGCAGCCTACTTGGCGCCAGGGACCAGTACTTC. Amino acid sequence: CASSLLGARDQYF. The V call is TRBV10-2, the J call TRBJ2-5; D may be TRBD1 (5 bases). This CDR3 spans 13 amino acids. Germline CDR1 and CDR2: WSHSY and SAAADI. Deletions cut 6 bases from V and 10 bases from J, with 18 bases between.

The gene calls are TRBV14 and TRBJ2-7, with TRBD1 matching 8 bases. The trim removed 3 bases at V and 2 bases at J, leaving 9 bases unmatched. CDR1 is SGHDN and CDR2 is FVKESK in the germline V gene. The CDR3 runs to 16 residues. Here the CDR3 reads CASSHDGQGMTYEQYV. In DNA form, the CDR3 reads TGTGCCAGCAGCCATGACGGACAGGGAATGACCTACGAGCAGTACGTC.